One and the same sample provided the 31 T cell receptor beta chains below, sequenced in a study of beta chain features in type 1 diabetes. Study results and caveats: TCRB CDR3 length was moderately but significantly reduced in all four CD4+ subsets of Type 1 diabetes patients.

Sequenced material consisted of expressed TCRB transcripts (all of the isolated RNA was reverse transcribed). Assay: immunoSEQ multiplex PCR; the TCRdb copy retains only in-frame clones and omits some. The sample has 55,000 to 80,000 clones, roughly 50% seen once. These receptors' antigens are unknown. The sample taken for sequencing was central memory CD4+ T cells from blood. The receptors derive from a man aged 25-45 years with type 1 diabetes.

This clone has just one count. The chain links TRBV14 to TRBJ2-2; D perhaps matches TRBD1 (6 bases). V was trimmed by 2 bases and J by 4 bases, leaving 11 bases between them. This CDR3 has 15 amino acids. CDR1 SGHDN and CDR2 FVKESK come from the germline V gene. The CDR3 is CASSQRGMGTGELFF. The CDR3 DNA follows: TGTGCCAGCAGCCAAAGGGGGATGGGCACCGGGGAGCTGTTTTTT.

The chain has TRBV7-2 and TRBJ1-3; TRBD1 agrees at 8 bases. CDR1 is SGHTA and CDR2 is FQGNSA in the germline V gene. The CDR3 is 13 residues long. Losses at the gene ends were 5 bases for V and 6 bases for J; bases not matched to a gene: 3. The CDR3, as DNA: TGTGCCAGCAGCCAGGACAGGGCAAACACCATATATTTT. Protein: CASSQDRANTIYF.

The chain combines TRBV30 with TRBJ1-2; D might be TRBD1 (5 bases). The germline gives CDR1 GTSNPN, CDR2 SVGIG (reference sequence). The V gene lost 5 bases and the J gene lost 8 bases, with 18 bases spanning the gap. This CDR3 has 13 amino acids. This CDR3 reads CAWAKGQGGGYTF. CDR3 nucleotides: TGTGCCTGGGCAAAGGGGCAGGGCGGCGGCTACACCTTC.

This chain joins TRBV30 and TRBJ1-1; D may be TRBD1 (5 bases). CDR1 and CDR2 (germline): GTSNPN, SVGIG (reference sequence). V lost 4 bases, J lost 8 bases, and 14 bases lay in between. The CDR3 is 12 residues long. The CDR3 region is CAWTRGGAEAFF. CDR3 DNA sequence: TGTGCCTGGACTCGAGGAGGGGCGGAAGCTTTCTTT. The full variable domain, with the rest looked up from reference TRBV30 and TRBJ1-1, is SQTIHQWPATLVQPVGSPLSLECTVEGTSNPNLYWYRQAAGRGLQLLFYSVGIGQISSEVPQNLSASRPQDRQFILSSKKLLLSDSGFYLCAWTRGGAEAFFGQGTRLTVV.

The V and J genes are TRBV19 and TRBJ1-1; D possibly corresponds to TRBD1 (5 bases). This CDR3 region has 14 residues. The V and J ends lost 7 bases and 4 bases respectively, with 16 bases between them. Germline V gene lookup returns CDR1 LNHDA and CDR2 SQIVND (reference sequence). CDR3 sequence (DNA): TGTGCCAGTATAGGTAGCAGGGATGGCACTGAAGCTTTCTTT. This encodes CASIGSRDGTEAFF.

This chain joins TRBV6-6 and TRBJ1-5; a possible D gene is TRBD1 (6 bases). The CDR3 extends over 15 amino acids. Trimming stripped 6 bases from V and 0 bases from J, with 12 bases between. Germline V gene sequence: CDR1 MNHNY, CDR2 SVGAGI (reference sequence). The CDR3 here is CASSRTGYSNQPQHF. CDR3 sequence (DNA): TGTGCCAGCAGCCGAACAGGGTATAGCAATCAGCCCCAGCATTTT.

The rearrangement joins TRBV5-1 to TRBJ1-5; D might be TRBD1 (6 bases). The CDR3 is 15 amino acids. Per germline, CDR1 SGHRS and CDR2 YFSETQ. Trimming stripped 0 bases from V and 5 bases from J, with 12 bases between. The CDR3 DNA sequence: TGCGCCAGCAGCTTGGCTGGGGGCTGGGATCAGCCCCAGCATTTT. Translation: CASSLAGGWDQPQHF.

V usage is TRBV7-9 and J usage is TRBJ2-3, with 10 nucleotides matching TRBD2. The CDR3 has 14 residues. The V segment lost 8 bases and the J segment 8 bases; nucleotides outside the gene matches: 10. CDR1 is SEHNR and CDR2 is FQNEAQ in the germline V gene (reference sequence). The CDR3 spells CASGLRAGGGTQYF. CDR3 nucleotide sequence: TGTGCCAGCGGCCTTAGAGCGGGGGGGGGTACGCAGTATTTT. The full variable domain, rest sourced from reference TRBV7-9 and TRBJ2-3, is DTGVSQNPRHKITKRGQNVTFRCDPISEHNRLYWYRQTLGQGPEFLTYFQNEAQLEKSRLLSDRFSAERPKGSFSTLEIQRTEQGDSAMYLCASGLRAGGGTQYFGPGTRLTVL.

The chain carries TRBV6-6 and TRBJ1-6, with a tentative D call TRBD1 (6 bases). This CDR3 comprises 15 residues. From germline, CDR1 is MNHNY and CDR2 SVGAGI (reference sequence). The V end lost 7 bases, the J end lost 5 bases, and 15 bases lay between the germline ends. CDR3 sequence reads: CASTLGGYNNSPLHF. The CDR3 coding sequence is TGTGCCAGCACCCTAGGGGGATACAATAATTCACCCCTCCACTTT.

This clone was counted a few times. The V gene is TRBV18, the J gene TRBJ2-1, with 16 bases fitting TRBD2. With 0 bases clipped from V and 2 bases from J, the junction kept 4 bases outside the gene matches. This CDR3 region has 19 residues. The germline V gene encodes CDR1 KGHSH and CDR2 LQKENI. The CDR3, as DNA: TGTGCCAGCTCACCACCGGGACTAGCGGGAGGGGGGACCTACAATGAGCAGTTCTTC. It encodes CASSPPGLAGGGTYNEQFF.

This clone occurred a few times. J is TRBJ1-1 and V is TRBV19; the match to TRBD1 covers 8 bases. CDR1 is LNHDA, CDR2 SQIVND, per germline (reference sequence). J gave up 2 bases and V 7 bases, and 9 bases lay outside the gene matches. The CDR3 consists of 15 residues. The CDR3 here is CASISTGAQNTEAFF. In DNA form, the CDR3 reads TGTGCCAGTATTTCGACAGGGGCTCAAAACACTGAAGCTTTCTTT. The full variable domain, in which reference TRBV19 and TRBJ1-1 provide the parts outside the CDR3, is DGGITQSPKYLFRKEGQNVTLSCEQNLNHDAMYWYRQDPGQGLRLIYYSQIVNDFQKGDIAEGYSVSREKKESFPLTVTSAQKNPTAFYLCASISTGAQNTEAFFGQGTRLTVV.

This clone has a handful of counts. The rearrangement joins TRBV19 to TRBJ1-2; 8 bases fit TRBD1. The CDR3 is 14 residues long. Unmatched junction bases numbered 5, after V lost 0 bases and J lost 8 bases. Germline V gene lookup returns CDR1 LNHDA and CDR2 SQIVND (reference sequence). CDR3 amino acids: CASSIDQGAPGYTF. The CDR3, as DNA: TGTGCCAGTAGTATAGATCAGGGGGCGCCAGGCTACACCTTC.

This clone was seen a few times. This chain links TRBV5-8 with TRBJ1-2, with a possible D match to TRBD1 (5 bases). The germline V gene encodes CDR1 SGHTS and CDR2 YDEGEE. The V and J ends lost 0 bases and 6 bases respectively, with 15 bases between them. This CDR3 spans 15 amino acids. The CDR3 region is CASSLVLAGIDGYTF. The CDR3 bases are TGTGCCAGCAGCTTGGTCCTCGCAGGGATAGATGGCTACACCTTC.

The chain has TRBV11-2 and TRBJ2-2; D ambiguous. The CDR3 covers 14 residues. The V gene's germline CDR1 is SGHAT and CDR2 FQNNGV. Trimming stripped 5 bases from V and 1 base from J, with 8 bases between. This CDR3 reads CASSITRNTGELFF. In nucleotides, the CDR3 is TGTGCCAGCAGCATAACCAGGAACACCGGGGAGCTGTTTTTT.

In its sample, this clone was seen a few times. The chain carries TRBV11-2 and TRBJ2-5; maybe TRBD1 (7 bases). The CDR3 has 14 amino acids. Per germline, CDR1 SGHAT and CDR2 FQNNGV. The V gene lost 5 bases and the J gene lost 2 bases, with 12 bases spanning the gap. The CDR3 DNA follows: TGTGCCAGCAGCGTACAGGGGACTCAAGAGACCCAGTACTTC. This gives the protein CASSVQGTQETQYF.

The CDR3 spells CASSPGTTEAFF. Written as DNA, the CDR3 is TGTGCCAGCAGCCCTGGGACAACTGAAGCTTTCTTT. The chain has TRBV7-6 and TRBJ1-1; a possible D gene is TRBD1 (6 bases). Trimming took 5 bases from V and 5 from J, leaving 9 bases between them. Germline V gives CDR1 SGHVS, CDR2 FNYEAQ. The CDR3 consists of 12 residues.

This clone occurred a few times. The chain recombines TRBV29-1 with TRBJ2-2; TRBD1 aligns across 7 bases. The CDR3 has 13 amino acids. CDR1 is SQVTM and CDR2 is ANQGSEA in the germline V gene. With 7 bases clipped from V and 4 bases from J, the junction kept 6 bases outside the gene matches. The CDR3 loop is CSGHRGGTGELFF. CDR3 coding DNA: TGCAGCGGACACAGGGGTGGCACCGGGGAGCTGTTTTTT.

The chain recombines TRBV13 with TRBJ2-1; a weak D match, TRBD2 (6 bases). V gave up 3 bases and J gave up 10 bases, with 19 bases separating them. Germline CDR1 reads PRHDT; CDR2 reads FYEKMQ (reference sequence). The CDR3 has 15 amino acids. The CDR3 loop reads CASSFRRDLVGEQFF. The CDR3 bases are TGTGCCAGCAGCTTCCGCCGGGACTTGGTGGGGGAGCAGTTCTTC.

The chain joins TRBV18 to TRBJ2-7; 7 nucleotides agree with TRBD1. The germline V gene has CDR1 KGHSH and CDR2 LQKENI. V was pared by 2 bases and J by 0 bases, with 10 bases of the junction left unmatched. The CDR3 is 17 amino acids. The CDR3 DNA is TGTGCCAGCTCACCAGGGACAGCGCGTATTACCTCCTACGAGCAGTACTTC. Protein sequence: CASSPGTARITSYEQYF.

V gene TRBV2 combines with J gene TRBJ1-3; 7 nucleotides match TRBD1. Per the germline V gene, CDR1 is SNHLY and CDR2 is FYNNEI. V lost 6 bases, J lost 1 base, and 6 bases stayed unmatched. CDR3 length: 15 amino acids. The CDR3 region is CASRTTQGSGNTIYF. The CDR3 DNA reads TGTGCCAGCAGAACGACACAGGGGTCTGGAAACACCATATATTTT.

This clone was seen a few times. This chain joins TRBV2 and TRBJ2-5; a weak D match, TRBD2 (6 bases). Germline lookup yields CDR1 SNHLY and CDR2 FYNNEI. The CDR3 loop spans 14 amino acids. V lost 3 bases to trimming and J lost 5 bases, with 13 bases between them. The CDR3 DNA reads TGTGCCAGCAGTGAGGTCCTGGGGAGGGAGACCCAGTACTTC. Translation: CASSEVLGRETQYF.

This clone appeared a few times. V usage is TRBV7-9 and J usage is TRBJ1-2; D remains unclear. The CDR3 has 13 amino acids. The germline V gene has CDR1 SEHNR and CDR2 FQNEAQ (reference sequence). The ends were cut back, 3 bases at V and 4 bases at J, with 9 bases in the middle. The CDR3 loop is CASSLGSPYGYTF. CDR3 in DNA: TGTGCCAGCAGCTTGGGCAGCCCCTATGGCTACACCTTC.

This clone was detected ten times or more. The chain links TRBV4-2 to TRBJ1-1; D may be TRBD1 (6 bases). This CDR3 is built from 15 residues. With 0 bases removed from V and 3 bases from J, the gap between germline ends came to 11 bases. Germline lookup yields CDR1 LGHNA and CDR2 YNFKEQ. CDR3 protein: CASSQDGGGDTEAFF. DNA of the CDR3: TGTGCCAGCAGCCAAGACGGGGGGGGCGACACTGAAGCTTTCTTT.

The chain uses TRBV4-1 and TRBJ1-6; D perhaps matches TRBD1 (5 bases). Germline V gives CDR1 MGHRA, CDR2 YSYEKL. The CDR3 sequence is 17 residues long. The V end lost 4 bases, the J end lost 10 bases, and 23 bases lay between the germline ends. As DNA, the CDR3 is TGCGCCAGCAGCCGGCCGACCTCCGACAGATCGCGGTCACCCCTCCACTTT. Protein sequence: CASSRPTSDRSRSPLHF.

The CDR3 DNA follows: TGTGCCAGCAGTGAAAGGACAGGTCGTTATCAGCCCCAGCATTTT. It translates to CASSERTGRYQPQHF. The rearrangement joins TRBV6-1 to TRBJ1-5, with TRBD1 matching 7 bases. The junction had 6 bases not matched to a gene; V was cut back by 2 bases and J by 5 bases. The CDR3 runs to 15 residues. Germline CDR1 and CDR2: MNHNS and SASEGT.

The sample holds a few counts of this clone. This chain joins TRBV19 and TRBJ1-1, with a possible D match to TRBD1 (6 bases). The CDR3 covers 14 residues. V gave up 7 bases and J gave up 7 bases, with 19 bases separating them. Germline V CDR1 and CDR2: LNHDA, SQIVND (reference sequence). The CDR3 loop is CASMRGGLGGEAFF. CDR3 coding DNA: TGTGCCAGTATGAGGGGGGGATTGGGTGGTGAAGCTTTCTTT.

The CDR3, as DNA: TGTGCCAGCACCTCTAACGGGGGCACTGAAGCTTTCTTT. Its protein product is CASTSNGGTEAFF. The chain has TRBV6-5 and TRBJ1-1, with D possibly being TRBD1 (5 bases). Trimming pared 7 bases from V and 4 bases from J, leaving 13 bases between. This CDR3 region has 13 residues. Germline CDR1 and CDR2: MNHEY and SVGAGI.

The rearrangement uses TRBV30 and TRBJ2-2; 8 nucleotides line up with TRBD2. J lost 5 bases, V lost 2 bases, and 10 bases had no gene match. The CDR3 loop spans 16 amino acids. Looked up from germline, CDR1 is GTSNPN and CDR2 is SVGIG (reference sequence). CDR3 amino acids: CAWSPRGGVGTGELFF. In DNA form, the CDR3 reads TGTGCCTGGAGTCCCCGGGGGGGAGTGGGAACCGGGGAGCTGTTTTTT.

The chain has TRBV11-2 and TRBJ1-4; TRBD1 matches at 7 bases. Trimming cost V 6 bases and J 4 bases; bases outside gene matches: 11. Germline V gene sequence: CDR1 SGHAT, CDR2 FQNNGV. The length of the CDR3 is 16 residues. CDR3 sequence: CASSTMLGQFNEKLFF. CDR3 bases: TGTGCCAGCAGTACGATGCTGGGACAGTTTAATGAAAAACTGTTTTTT.

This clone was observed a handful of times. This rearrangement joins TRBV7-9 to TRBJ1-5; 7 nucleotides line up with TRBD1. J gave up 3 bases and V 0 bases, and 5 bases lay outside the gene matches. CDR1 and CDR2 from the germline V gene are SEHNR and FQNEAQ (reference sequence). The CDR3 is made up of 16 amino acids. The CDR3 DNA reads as TGTGCCAGCAGCTTAGCGGGGGGACAGAACAATCAGCCCCAGCATTTT. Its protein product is CASSLAGGQNNQPQHF.

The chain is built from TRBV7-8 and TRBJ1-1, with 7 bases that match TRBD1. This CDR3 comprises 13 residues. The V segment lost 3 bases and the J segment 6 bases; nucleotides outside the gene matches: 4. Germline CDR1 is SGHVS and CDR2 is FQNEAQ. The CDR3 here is CASSFRQGAEAFF. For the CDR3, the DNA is TGTGCCAGCAGCTTCCGTCAGGGGGCTGAAGCTTTCTTT. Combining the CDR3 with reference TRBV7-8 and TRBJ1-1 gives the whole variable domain GAGVSQSPRYKVAKRGQDVALRCDPISGHVSLFWYQQALGQGPEFLTYFQNEAQLDKSGLPSDRFFAERPEGSVSTLKIQRTQQEDSAVYLCASSFRQGAEAFFGQGTRLTVV.